The rows below give T cell receptor beta chains drawn from one sample of a study of blood T cell repertoires in COVID-19. The protocol was immunoSEQ multiplex PCR, while the TCRdb copy is restricted to in-frame clones and leaves out a portion. Of approximately 210,000 clones in the sample, around 81% were seen once. The source material was peripheral blood. Every receptor here comes from a man aged 55 to 70 with COVID-19, enrolled during active disease. Each CDR3 is given with its conserved first and last residue. The order of the fields is clone size, J gene, D gene, V gene, CDR3 protein, CDR3 DNA. A D gene is named only where the DNA matches it firmly. Clone size, where shown, is once, few, many, or a class for clones that have expanded.

size: -
J: TRBJ2-3
D: -
V: TRBV19
CDR3: CASRGRGGTDTQYF
DNA: TGTGCCAGTAGGGGCAGGGGAGGCACAGATACGCAGTATTTT

size: -
J: TRBJ2-2
D: -
V: TRBV6-5
CDR3: CASRDTGELFF
DNA: TGTGCCAGCCGGGACACCGGGGAGCTGTTTTTT

size: -
J: TRBJ2-6
D: -
V: TRBV5-4
CDR3: CASSFPSSGANVLTF
DNA: TGTGCCAGCAGCTTCCCCTCCTCTGGGGCCAACGTCCTGACTTTC

size: -
J: TRBJ2-5
D: TRBD1
V: TRBV18
CDR3: CASSVGQGNWETQYF
DNA: TGTGCCAGCTCGGTGGGACAGGGAAATTGGGAGACCCAGTACTTC

size: -
J: TRBJ1-5
D: -
V: TRBV10-2
CDR3: CASGKTDLSQPQHF
DNA: TGCGCCAGCGGTAAGACAGATTTGAGTCAGCCCCAGCATTTT

size: -
J: TRBJ2-1
D: TRBD1
V: TRBV27
CDR3: CASSRTGDEQFF
DNA: TGTGCCAGCAGCCGAACAGGGGATGAGCAGTTCTTC

size: -
J: TRBJ1-5
D: -
V: TRBV7-9
CDR3: CASSLGEQPQHF
DNA: TGTGCCAGCAGCTTAGGGGAGCAGCCCCAGCATTTT

size: -
J: TRBJ2-7
D: -
V: TRBV11-2
CDR3: CASSMAAYEQYF
DNA: TGTGCCAGCAGCATGGCAGCCTACGAGCAGTACTTC

size: few
J: TRBJ2-7
D: -
V: TRBV5-1
CDR3: CASSGDWNAYEQYF
DNA: TGCGCCAGCAGCGGTGACTGGAATGCCTACGAGCAGTACTTC

size: -
J: TRBJ1-1
D: -
V: TRBV25-1
CDR3: CASSKTEMNTEAFF
DNA: TGTGCCAGCAGTAAGACAGAGATGAACACTGAAGCTTTCTTT

size: -
J: TRBJ1-1
D: -
V: TRBV6-6
CDR3: CASSYQGGEGKAFF
DNA: TGTGCCAGCAGTTATCAGGGAGGAGAGGGAAAAGCTTTCTTT

size: -
J: TRBJ1-1
D: -
V: TRBV30
CDR3: CAWSLGAMGTEAFF
DNA: TGTGCCTGGAGCTTGGGGGCAATGGGCACTGAAGCTTTCTTT

size: -
J: TRBJ1-2
D: -
V: TRBV4-3
CDR3: CASSQEGGPGFGYTF
DNA: TGCGCCAGCAGCCAAGAGGGGGGTCCGGGTTTTGGCTACACCTTC

size: -
J: TRBJ2-7
D: -
V: TRBV6-5
CDR3: CASSPEVTPHYEQYF
DNA: TGTGCCAGCAGTCCTGAGGTTACCCCACACTACGAGCAGTACTTC

size: -
J: TRBJ1-1
D: TRBD1
V: TRBV7-2
CDR3: CASSRDRGGAEAFF
DNA: TGTGCCAGCAGCCGCGACAGGGGAGGCGCTGAAGCTTTCTTT

size: once
J: TRBJ1-1
D: -
V: TRBV27
CDR3: CASSFYRNTEAFF
DNA: TGTGCCAGCAGTTTTTACAGAAACACTGAAGCTTTCTTT

size: few
J: TRBJ2-7
D: TRBD2
V: TRBV4-2
CDR3: CASSRLAGEQYF
DNA: TGTGCCAGCAGCCGACTAGCGGGCGAGCAGTACTTC

size: -
J: TRBJ1-2
D: TRBD1
V: TRBV28
CDR3: CASSTGQGTYGYTF
DNA: TGTGCCAGCAGTACAGGACAGGGAACCTATGGCTACACCTTC

size: few
J: TRBJ1-1
D: -
V: TRBV5-4
CDR3: CASSPGGMGTEAFF
DNA: TGTGCCAGCAGCCCGGGGGGGATGGGTACTGAAGCTTTCTTT

size: -
J: TRBJ1-2
D: TRBD1
V: TRBV2
CDR3: CAIVVQGAGGYTF
DNA: TGTGCCATCGTCGTTCAGGGGGCAGGAGGCTACACCTTC

size: -
J: TRBJ2-7
D: TRBD1
V: TRBV2
CDR3: CASRADRPGEQYF
DNA: TGTGCCAGCAGGGCGGACAGGCCGGGCGAGCAGTACTTC

size: -
J: TRBJ1-4
D: TRBD1
V: TRBV29-1
CDR3: CSAAPDRAREKLFF
DNA: TGCAGCGCCGCTCCGGACAGGGCACGCGAAAAACTGTTTTTT

size: -
J: TRBJ2-2
D: -
V: TRBV19
CDR3: CASFPGLTLGAGELFF
DNA: TGTGCCAGTTTCCCGGGACTCACACTTGGCGCCGGGGAGCTGTTTTTT

size: -
J: TRBJ1-1
D: TRBD1
V: TRBV19
CDR3: CASPPRQGAATEAFF
DNA: TGTGCCAGCCCCCCCCGACAGGGGGCTGCTACTGAAGCTTTCTTT

size: -
J: TRBJ1-1
D: -
V: TRBV11-2
CDR3: CASSLQRGNTEAFF
DNA: TGTGCCAGCAGCCTACAGCGGGGGAACACTGAAGCTTTCTTT